This TCR beta chain appears in the sequencing data of a study of CD8+CD57+ T cells in acquired aplastic anemia. The length of the CDR3 is 15 residues. V was cut by 0 bases and J by 6 bases, with 16 bases left in between. Germline lookup yields CDR1 SGHKS and CDR2 YYEKEE (reference sequence). Individuals selected for sequencing had exhibited CD8+CD57+ cell expansion on flow cytometry. Using genomic DNA as the template, TCR beta VDJ and CDR3 profiling was carried out. Using its own MiXCR run on the reads, TCRdb lists one record per CDR3 protein. In the table there are about 120,000 distinct CDR3 sequences, under 60% of which are singletons.

The sample comprised sorted CD4+, CD8+, or CD8+CD57+ T cells (not recorded which) from PBMCs. The chain recombines TRBV5-5 with TRBJ2-7, with unresolved D. The source of this sequence is a human donor with aplastic anemia. In DNA form, the CDR3 reads TGTGCCAGCAGCTTGGTAGGTAGGAGTTCGAGCGAGCAGTACTTC. This sequence encodes CASSLVGRSSSEQYF.